This entry lists 11 T cell receptor beta chains sequenced from one sample in a study of blood T cell repertoires in COVID-19. Using immunoSEQ multiplex PCR, the repertoire was profiled, and TCRdb retains in-frame clones only, with some absent. The table records approximately 240,000 clones, around nine tenths of them present only once. The sample comprised peripheral blood. These receptors originate from a woman aged 40-49 years who had recovered from COVID-19.

The CDR3 loop reads CATSRVGTGGGKLFF. The CDR3 DNA reads TGTGCCACCAGCAGAGTTGGGACAGGGGGAGGAAAACTGTTTTTT. The chain has TRBV15 and TRBJ1-4; 11 bases fit TRBD1. V shed 1 base and J 10 bases; nucleotides not matched to a gene: 5. Per germline, CDR1 LNHNV and CDR2 YYDKDF (reference sequence). CDR3 length: 15 residues.

This sequence joins TRBV7-3 and TRBJ2-1; 8 nucleotides align to TRBD2. The CDR3 length is 15 residues. Germline V gives CDR1 SGHTA, CDR2 FQGTGA. Trimming took 4 bases from V and 0 from J; bases not matched to a gene: 2. CDR3: CASSSGTSSYNEQFF. CDR3 DNA sequence: TGTGCCAGCAGCTCCGGGACTAGCTCCTACAATGAGCAGTTCTTC.

The genes are TRBV7-2 and TRBJ2-1; 13 bases are a match to TRBD2. With 5 bases clipped from V and 8 bases from J, the junction kept 9 bases outside the gene matches. CDR1 SGHTA and CDR2 FQGNSA come from the germline V gene. The CDR3 is 16 amino acids. The DNA of the CDR3 is TGTGCCAGCAGCCCCCCGGGACTAGCGGGAATCCATGAGCAGTTCTTC. Translated, it gives CASSPPGLAGIHEQFF.

The count of this clone is one. The chain employs TRBV12-5 and TRBJ1-5, with TRBD1 matching 7 bases. J lost 0 bases, V lost 4 bases, and 9 bases had no gene match. Germline values: CDR1 LGHNT, CDR2 FRNRAP. The CDR3 extends over 17 amino acids. The CDR3 DNA sequence: TGTGCTAGTGGTTCGACGGGACAGTACCATAGCAATCAGCCCCAGCATTTT. Its translation: CASGSTGQYHSNQPQHF. Complete variable domain (other parts from reference TRBV12-5 and TRBJ1-5): DARVTQTPRHKVTEMGQEVTMRCQPILGHNTVFWYRQTMMQGLELLAYFRNRAPLDDSGMPKDRFSAEMPDATLATLKIQPSEPRDSAVYFCASGSTGQYHSNQPQHFGDGTRLSIL.

The gene calls are TRBV6-4 and TRBJ1-6; 9 bases line up with TRBD1. The CDR3 covers 14 residues. Germline V gene sequence: CDR1 MRHNA, CDR2 SNTAGT. The ends lost 6 bases at V and 10 bases at J; junction bases unmatched: 7. CDR3 region: CASSQTGGESPLHF. The CDR3 DNA follows: TGTGCCAGCAGCCAAACAGGGGGCGAATCACCCCTCCACTTT.

The CDR3: CASSIQGIPYGYTF. CDR3 DNA sequence: TGTGCCAGTAGTATACAGGGAATCCCCTATGGCTACACCTTC. This chain joins TRBV19 and TRBJ1-2; weak D call: TRBD1 (5 bases). V lost 2 bases and J 4 bases, leaving 11 bases between the germline ends. The CDR3 sequence is 14 residues long. Per the germline V gene, CDR1 is LNHDA and CDR2 is SQIVND (reference sequence).

The chain uses TRBV7-2 and TRBJ2-1; 9 bases are a match to TRBD1. The CDR3 has 15 residues. Trimming at V came to 6 bases and at J to 0 bases, leaving 3 bases not matched to a gene. Germline-derived CDR1 and CDR2 are SGHTA and FQGNSA. DNA for the CDR3: TGTGCCAGCAGTATGGACAGGGGCTCCTACAATGAGCAGTTCTTC. As protein: CASSMDRGSYNEQFF.

This chain connects TRBV28 to TRBJ1-2, with D possibly being TRBD1 (5 bases). Germline V gene data show CDR1 as MDHEN and CDR2 as SYDVKM. The germline V and J ends were trimmed by 2 bases and 5 bases, with 18 bases remaining between them. This CDR3 has 16 residues. The CDR3 DNA reads as TGTGCCAGCAGTTTAGTCGAAAGGGGCCAGCCGTATGGCTACACCTTC. Its translation is CASSLVERGQPYGYTF.

V usage is TRBV9 and J usage is TRBJ2-5; possibly TRBD1 for D (6 bases). From germline, CDR1 is SGDLS and CDR2 YYNGEE. With 3 bases removed from V and 2 bases from J, the gap between germline ends came to 17 bases. The CDR3 loop spans 16 amino acids. The CDR3 protein is CASSGGWTVMQETQYF. The CDR3 DNA is TGTGCCAGCAGCGGAGGATGGACAGTCATGCAAGAGACCCAGTACTTC.

This chain uses TRBV19 with TRBJ1-5; a weak D match, TRBD1 (5 bases). The length of the CDR3 is 17 residues. The ends were cut back, 3 bases at V and 0 bases at J, with 15 bases in the middle. Germline-derived CDR1 and CDR2 are LNHDA and SQIVND (reference sequence). The CDR3 sequence: CASSIPPAGNSNQPQHF. The CDR3 DNA reads as TGTGCCAGTAGTATCCCCCCCGCAGGGAATAGCAATCAGCCCCAGCATTTT. The entire variable domain, with the rest obtained from reference TRBV19 and TRBJ1-5, is as follows: DGGITQSPKYLFRKEGQNVTLSCEQNLNHDAMYWYRQDPGQGLRLIYYSQIVNDFQKGDIAEGYSVSREKKESFPLTVTSAQKNPTAFYLCASSIPPAGNSNQPQHFGDGTRLSIL.

This chain connects TRBV19 to TRBJ2-1, with TRBD1 matching 8 bases. Germline V gives CDR1 LNHDA, CDR2 SQIVND (reference sequence). This CDR3 has 14 amino acids. V trimming: 7 bases; J trimming: 5 bases; junction bases outside the gene matches: 7. The CDR3 is CASIPGGAHNEQFF. CDR3 in DNA: TGTGCCAGTATTCCAGGGGGCGCGCACAATGAGCAGTTCTTC.